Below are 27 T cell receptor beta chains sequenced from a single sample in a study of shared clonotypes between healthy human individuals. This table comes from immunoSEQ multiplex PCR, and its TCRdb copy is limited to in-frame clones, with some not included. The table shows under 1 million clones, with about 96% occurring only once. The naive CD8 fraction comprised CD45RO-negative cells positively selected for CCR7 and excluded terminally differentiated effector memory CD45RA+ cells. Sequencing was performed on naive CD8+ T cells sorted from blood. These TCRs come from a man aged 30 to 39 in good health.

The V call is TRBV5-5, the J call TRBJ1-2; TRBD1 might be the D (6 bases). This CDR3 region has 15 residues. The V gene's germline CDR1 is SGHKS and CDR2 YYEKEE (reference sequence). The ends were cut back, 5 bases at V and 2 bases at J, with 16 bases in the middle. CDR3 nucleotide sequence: TGTGCCAGCAGTTCCGGGACAATGGCAAACTATGGCTACACCTTC. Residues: CASSSGTMANYGYTF.

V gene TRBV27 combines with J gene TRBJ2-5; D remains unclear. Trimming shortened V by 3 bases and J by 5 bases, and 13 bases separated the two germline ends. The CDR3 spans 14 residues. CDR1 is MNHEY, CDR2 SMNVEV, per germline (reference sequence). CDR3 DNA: TGTGCCAGCAGTTTGCAGCTCAATGAGGAGACCCAGTACTTC. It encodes CASSLQLNEETQYF.

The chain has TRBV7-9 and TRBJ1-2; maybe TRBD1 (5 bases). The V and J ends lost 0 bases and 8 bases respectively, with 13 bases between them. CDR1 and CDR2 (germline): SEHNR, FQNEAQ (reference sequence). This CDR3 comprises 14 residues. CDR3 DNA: TGTGCCAGCAGCTTAGCGCTAAGGGGCGCCGGCTACACCTTC. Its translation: CASSLALRGAGYTF.

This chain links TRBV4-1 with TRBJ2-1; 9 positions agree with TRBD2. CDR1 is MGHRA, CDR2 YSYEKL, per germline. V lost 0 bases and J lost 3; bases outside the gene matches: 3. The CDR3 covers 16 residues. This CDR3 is CASSQDSGGNYNEQFF. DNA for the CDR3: TGCGCCAGCAGCCAAGATAGCGGGGGCAACTACAATGAGCAGTTCTTC.

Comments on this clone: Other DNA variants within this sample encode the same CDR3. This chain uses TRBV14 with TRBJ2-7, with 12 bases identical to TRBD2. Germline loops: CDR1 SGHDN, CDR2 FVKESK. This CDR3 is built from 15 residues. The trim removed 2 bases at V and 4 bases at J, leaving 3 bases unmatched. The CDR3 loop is CASSQLAGGLYEQYF. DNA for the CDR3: TGTGCCAGCAGCCAACTAGCGGGAGGGCTATACGAGCAGTACTTC.

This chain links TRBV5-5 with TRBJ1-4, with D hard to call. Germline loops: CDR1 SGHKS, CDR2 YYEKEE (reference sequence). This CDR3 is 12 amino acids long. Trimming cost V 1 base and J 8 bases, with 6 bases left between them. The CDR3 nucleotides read TGTGCCAGCAGCTTGACTGGAGAAAAACTGTTTTTT. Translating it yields CASSLTGEKLFF.

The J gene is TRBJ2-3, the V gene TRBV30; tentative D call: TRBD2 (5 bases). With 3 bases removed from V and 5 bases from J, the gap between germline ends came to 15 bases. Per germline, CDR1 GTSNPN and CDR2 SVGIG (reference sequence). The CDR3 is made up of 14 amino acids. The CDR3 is CAWRMVGVLDTQYF. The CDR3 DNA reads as TGTGCCTGGAGAATGGTGGGAGTTTTAGATACGCAGTATTTT.

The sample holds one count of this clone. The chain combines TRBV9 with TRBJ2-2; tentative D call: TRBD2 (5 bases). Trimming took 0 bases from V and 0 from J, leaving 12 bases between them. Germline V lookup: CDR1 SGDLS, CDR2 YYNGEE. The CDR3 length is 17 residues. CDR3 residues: CASSVAGKQPNTGELFF. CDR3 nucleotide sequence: TGTGCCAGCAGCGTAGCCGGGAAACAGCCGAACACCGGGGAGCTGTTTTTT.

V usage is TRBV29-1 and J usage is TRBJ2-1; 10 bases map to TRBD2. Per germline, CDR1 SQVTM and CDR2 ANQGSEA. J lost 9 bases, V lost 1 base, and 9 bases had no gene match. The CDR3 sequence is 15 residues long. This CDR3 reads CSVEGALAGVSEQFF. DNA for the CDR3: TGCAGCGTTGAAGGGGCGCTAGCGGGAGTGTCTGAGCAGTTCTTC.

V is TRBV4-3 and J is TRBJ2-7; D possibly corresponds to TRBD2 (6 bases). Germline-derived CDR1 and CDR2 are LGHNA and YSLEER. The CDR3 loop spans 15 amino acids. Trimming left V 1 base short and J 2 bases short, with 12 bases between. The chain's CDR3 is CASSQGWEAAYEQYF. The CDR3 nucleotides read TGCGCCAGCAGCCAAGGGTGGGAGGCGGCCTACGAGCAGTACTTC.

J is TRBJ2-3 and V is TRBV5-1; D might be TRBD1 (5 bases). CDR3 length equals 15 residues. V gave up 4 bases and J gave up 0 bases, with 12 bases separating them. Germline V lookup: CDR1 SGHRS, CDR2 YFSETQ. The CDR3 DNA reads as TGCGCCAGCAGCCCTGGGGCGTCTAGCACAGATACGCAGTATTTT. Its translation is CASSPGASSTDTQYF.

Written as DNA, the CDR3 is TGTGCCAGCAGTTTCACAGGGATTGCGAGCAATCAGCCCCAGCATTTT. Its translation: CASSFTGIASNQPQHF. This chain connects TRBV27 to TRBJ1-5; tentative D call: TRBD1 (6 bases). This CDR3 contains 16 residues. Germline V lookup: CDR1 MNHEY, CDR2 SMNVEV (reference sequence). With 3 bases removed from V and 1 base from J, the gap between germline ends came to 13 bases.

CDR3 coding DNA: TGTGCCAGTAGTCTGCCGGGTCAAAACACCATATATTTT. As protein: CASSLPGQNTIYF. The genes are TRBV19 and TRBJ1-3; D gene uncertain. The CDR3 sequence is 13 residues long. The V end was cut by 5 bases, the J end by 6 bases, with 11 bases between. The V gene's germline CDR1 is LNHDA and CDR2 SQIVND (reference sequence).

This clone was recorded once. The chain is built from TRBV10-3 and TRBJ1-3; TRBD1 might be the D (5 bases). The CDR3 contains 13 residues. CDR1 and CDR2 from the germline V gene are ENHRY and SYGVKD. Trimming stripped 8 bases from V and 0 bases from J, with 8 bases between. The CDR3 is CAIGTDSGNTIYF. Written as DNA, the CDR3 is TGTGCCATCGGGACCGACTCTGGAAACACCATATATTTT.

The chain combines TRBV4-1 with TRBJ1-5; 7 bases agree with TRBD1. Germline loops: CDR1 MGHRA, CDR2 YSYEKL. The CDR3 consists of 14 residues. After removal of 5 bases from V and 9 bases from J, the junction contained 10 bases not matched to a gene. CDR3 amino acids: CASSTTGSVGPQHF. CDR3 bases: TGCGCCAGCAGCACGACAGGGTCTGTTGGGCCCCAGCATTTT.

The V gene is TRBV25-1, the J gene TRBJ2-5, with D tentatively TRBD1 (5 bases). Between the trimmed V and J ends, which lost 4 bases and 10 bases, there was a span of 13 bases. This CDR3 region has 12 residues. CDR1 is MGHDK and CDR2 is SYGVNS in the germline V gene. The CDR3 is CASSGGPNVQYF. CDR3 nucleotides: TGTGCCAGCAGTGGGGGCCCCAACGTCCAGTACTTC.

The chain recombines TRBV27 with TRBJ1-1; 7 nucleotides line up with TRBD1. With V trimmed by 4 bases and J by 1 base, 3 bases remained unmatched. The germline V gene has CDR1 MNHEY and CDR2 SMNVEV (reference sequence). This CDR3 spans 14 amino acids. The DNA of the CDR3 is TGTGCCAGCAGTTCACAGGGGTGGAACACTGAAGCTTTCTTT. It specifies CASSSQGWNTEAFF.

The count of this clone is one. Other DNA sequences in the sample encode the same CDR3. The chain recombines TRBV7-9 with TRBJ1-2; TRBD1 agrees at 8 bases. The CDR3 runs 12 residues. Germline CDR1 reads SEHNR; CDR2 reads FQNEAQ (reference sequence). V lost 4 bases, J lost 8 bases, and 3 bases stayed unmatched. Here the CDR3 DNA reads TGTGCCAGCAGCTCGACAGGGGAAGGCTACACCTTC. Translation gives CASSSTGEGYTF.

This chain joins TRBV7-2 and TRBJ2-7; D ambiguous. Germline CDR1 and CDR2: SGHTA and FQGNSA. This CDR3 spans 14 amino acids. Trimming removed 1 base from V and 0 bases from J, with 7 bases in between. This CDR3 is CASSLESNSYEQYF. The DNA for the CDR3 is TGTGCCAGCAGCTTAGAATCCAACTCCTACGAGCAGTACTTC.

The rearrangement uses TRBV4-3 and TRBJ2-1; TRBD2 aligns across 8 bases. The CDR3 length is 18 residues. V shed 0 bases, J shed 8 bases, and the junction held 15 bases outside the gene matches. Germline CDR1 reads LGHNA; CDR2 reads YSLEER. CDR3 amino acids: CASSQDPQGSGLVYEQFF. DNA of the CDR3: TGCGCCAGCAGCCAAGATCCGCAGGGCTCGGGACTAGTTTATGAGCAGTTCTTC.

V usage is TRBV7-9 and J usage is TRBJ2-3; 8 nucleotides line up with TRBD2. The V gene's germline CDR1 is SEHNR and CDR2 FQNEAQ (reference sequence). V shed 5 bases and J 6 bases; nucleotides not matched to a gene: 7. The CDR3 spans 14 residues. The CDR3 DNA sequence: TGTGCCAGCAGCCGTAGCGGGACTTGGGATACGCAGTATTTT. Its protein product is CASSRSGTWDTQYF.

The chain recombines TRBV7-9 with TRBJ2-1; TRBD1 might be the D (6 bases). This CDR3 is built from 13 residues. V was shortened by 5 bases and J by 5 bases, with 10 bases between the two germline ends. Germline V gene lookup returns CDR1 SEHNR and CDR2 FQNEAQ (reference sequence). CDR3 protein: CASSQDRNNEQFF. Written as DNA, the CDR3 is TGTGCCAGCAGCCAAGACAGGAACAATGAGCAGTTCTTC.

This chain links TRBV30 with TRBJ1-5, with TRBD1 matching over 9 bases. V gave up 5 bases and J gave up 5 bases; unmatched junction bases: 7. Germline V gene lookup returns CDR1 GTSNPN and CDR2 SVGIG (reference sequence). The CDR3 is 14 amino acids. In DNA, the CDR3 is TGTGCCTGGGGGGAGGGACAGGGTCATCAGCCCCAGCATTTT. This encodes CAWGEGQGHQPQHF.

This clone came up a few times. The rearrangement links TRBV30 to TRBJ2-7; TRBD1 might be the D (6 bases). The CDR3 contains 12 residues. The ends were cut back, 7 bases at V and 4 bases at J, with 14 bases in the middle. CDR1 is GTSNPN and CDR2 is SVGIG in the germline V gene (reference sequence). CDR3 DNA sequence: TGTGCCTACACGGCTACAGGGTACGAGCAGTACTTC. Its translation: CAYTATGYEQYF.

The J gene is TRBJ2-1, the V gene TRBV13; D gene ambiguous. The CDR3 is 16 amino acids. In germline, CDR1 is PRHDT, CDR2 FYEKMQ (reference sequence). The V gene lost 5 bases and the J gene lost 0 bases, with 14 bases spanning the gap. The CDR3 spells CASSAHHQSSYNEQFF. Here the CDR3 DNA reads TGTGCCAGCAGCGCCCACCACCAGAGCTCCTACAATGAGCAGTTCTTC.

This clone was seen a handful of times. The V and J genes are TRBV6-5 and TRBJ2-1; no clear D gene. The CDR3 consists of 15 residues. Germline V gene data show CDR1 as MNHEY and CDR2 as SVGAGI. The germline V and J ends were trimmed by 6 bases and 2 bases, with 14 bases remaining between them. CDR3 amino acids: CASRAPALTYNEQFF. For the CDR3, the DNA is TGTGCCAGCAGGGCGCCGGCATTGACCTACAATGAGCAGTTCTTC.

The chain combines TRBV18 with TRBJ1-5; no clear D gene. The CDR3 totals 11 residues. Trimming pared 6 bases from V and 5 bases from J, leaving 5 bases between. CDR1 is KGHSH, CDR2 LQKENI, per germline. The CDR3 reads CASSLYQPQHF. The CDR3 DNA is TGTGCCAGCTCCCTTTATCAGCCCCAGCATTTT.